Following are 27 T cell receptor beta chains from one sample sequenced in a study of T cell responses to AZD1222 COVID-19 vaccine. The assay was immunoSEQ multiplex PCR, and TCRdb's table has in-frame clones only and misses some. The table has approximately 130,000 clones, around 93% seen once. The input for sequencing was peripheral blood, taken on day 0 of AZD1222 vaccination. The receptors shown here come from an adult in good health.

V and J are TRBV30 and TRBJ2-7; the match to TRBD1 covers 8 bases. The trim removed 1 base at V and 5 bases at J, leaving 13 bases unmatched. This CDR3 has 16 residues. The germline gives CDR1 GTSNPN, CDR2 SVGIG (reference sequence). CDR3: CAWSAPPGAGGHEQYF. CDR3 coding DNA: TGTGCCTGGAGTGCACCCCCCGGGGCAGGGGGCCACGAGCAGTACTTC.

The chain couples TRBV18 to TRBJ1-2, with TRBD1 identical over 9 bases. V trimming: 0 bases; J trimming: 5 bases; junction bases outside the gene matches: 7. The germline V gene encodes CDR1 KGHSH and CDR2 LQKENI. CDR3 size: 16 residues. The CDR3 region is CASSPPNMDRGYGYTF. The CDR3 coding sequence is TGTGCCAGCTCACCACCGAACATGGACAGGGGATATGGCTACACCTTC.

J is TRBJ1-4 and V is TRBV19, with 7 bases matching TRBD1. Germline V gene lookup returns CDR1 LNHDA and CDR2 SQIVND (reference sequence). Germline trimming cut 5 bases from V and 0 bases from J; bases unmatched to any gene: 18. This CDR3 has 20 amino acids. The CDR3 DNA follows: TGTGCCAGTAGTCCGGGACAGTTTCCCATCCGAGGGGCAACTAATGAAAAACTGTTTTTT. It codes for CASSPGQFPIRGATNEKLFF.

The V and J genes are TRBV19 and TRBJ2-5; 9 nucleotides match TRBD2. Per the germline V gene, CDR1 is LNHDA and CDR2 is SQIVND (reference sequence). After removal of 4 bases from V and 5 bases from J, the junction contained 5 bases not matched to a gene. This CDR3 has 14 amino acids. The CDR3 sequence is CASSSGREAETQYF. CDR3 coding DNA: TGTGCCAGTAGTAGCGGGAGGGAGGCGGAGACCCAGTACTTC.

The chain is built from TRBV12-3 or TRBV12-4 and TRBJ1-1; D not resolved. The CDR3 extends over 13 amino acids. The germline V and J ends were trimmed by 4 bases and 4 bases, with 10 bases remaining between them. CDR3 amino acids: CASSYSMATEAFF. CDR3 bases: TGTGCCAGCAGTTACAGTATGGCCACTGAAGCTTTCTTT.

This chain links TRBV3-1 (or the pseudogene TRBV3-2) with TRBJ2-1, with 7 bases identical to TRBD2. Germline V CDR1 and CDR2: LGHDT, YNNKEL (reference sequence). With V trimmed by 0 bases and J by 5 bases, 10 bases remained unmatched. The length of the CDR3 is 17 residues. CDR3 in amino acids: CASSQDLGGGSDNEQFF. In DNA, the CDR3 is TGTGCCAGCAGCCAAGATCTTGGGGGAGGGTCGGACAATGAGCAGTTCTTC.

The J gene is TRBJ1-2, the V gene TRBV5-6, with TRBD1 matching 7 bases. Germline V CDR1 and CDR2: SGHDT, YYEEEE. Unmatched junction bases numbered 24, after V lost 5 bases and J lost 14 bases. This CDR3 has 16 amino acids. The CDR3, as DNA: TGTGCCAGCAGTCGTGTTTACCAGGGGGATGGGCGACGCGGGACCTTC. This codes for CASSRVYQGDGRRGTF.

The chain carries TRBV5-4 and TRBJ1-1, with D maybe TRBD1 (5 bases). The CDR3 is 13 residues long. Trimming pared 5 bases from V and 1 base from J, leaving 9 bases between. Per the germline V gene, CDR1 is SGHNT and CDR2 is YYREEE (reference sequence). CDR3 region: CASRRDGNTEAFF. The CDR3 region has the DNA TGTGCCAGCAGAAGGGACGGGAACACTGAAGCTTTCTTT.

The chain joins TRBV7-3 to TRBJ2-1, with D perhaps given as TRBD1 or TRBD2 (5 bases each). The CDR3 sequence is 15 residues long. Trimming left V 6 bases short and J 0 bases short, with 12 bases between. Germline CDR1 SGHTA, CDR2 FQGTGA. CDR3 region: CASSQSGHSYNEQFF. CDR3 nucleotides: TGTGCCAGCAGTCAGAGCGGACACTCCTACAATGAGCAGTTCTTC.

This clone was seen a handful of times. The rearrangement uses TRBV5-1 and TRBJ1-5, with D unresolved. Trimming shortened V by 4 bases and J by 3 bases, and 14 bases separated the two germline ends. Looked up from germline, CDR1 is SGHRS and CDR2 is YFSETQ. The CDR3 sequence is 15 residues long. The CDR3 bases are TGCGCCAGCAGCCTGGCTTCGGGCCTCAATCAGCCCCAGCATTTT. Amino acid sequence: CASSLASGLNQPQHF.

This clone was recorded once. Germline is not matched at one junction end, which may reflect a read error. The chain has TRBV9 and TRBJ1-6; D unresolved. Germline CDR1 and CDR2: SGDLS and YYNGEE. The CDR3 consists of 16 residues. The CDR3 region is CATSRTDGSYNSPLHF. The CDR3, as DNA: TGTGCCACCAGCAGAACAGATGGCTCCTATAATTCACCCCTCCACTTT.

The chain carries TRBV5-1 and TRBJ2-1; 10 positions agree with TRBD1. Per the germline V gene, CDR1 is SGHRS and CDR2 is YFSETQ. Trimming took 4 bases from V and 6 from J; bases not matched to a gene: 4. The CDR3 length is 14 residues. CDR3 DNA sequence: TGCGCCAGCAGCGACCGACAGGGGGCCAATGAGCAGTTCTTC. It is translated as CASSDRQGANEQFF.

The chain recombines TRBV20-1 with TRBJ1-2; possible D gene TRBD1, 5 bases. There are 11 residues in the CDR3. V was shortened by 6 bases and J by 11 bases, with 16 bases between the two germline ends. Germline lookup yields CDR1 DFQATT and CDR2 SNEGSKA (reference sequence). Here the CDR3 reads CSAQGFLRYTF. The CDR3 DNA is TGCAGTGCCCAGGGTTTTCTGAGGTACACCTTC.

The J gene is TRBJ1-4, the V gene TRBV10-3, with a tentative D call TRBD1 (5 bases). The CDR3 is made up of 13 amino acids. The germline V gene encodes CDR1 ENHRY and CDR2 SYGVKD. V shed 11 bases and J shed 8 bases, with 18 bases lying between them. For the CDR3, the DNA is TGTGCCGCCCGCGAAGGGGTTCGGGAAAAACTGTTTTTT. It is translated as CAAREGVREKLFF.

In its sample, this clone was seen a few times. The V call is TRBV28, the J call TRBJ1-4; 7 positions match TRBD1. This CDR3 contains 15 residues. Trimming at V came to 2 bases and at J to 0 bases, leaving 0 bases not matched to a gene. The germline V gene encodes CDR1 MDHEN and CDR2 SYDVKM. CDR3 loop: CASSLTGATNEKLFF. The CDR3, as DNA: TGTGCCAGCAGTTTAACAGGGGCAACTAATGAAAAACTGTTTTTT.

The chain links TRBV2 to TRBJ1-4; D not resolved. This CDR3 is built from 15 residues. Trimming pared 6 bases from V and 3 bases from J, leaving 14 bases between. The germline V gene has CDR1 SNHLY and CDR2 FYNNEI. The CDR3 protein is CASRERGNANEKLFF. The CDR3 region has the DNA TGTGCCAGCAGGGAACGGGGAAACGCTAATGAAAAACTGTTTTTT.

To note about this clone: This CDR3 is also generated by other DNA sequences in the sample. CDR3 nucleotide sequence: TGTGCCAGCAGCTTGGGGGGGTATGGCTACACCTTC. It is translated as CASSLGGYGYTF. The chain uses TRBV7-2 and TRBJ1-2, with D tentatively TRBD1 (5 bases). Germline CDR1 reads SGHTA; CDR2 reads FQGNSA. Trimming removed 3 bases from V and 5 bases from J, with 7 bases in between. The CDR3 length is 12 residues. Supplemented by reference TRBV7-2 and TRBJ1-2, the full variable domain reads GAGVSQSPSNKVTEKGKDVELRCDPISGHTALYWYRQSLGQGLEFLIYFQGNSAPDKSGLPSDRFSAERTGGSVSTLTIQRTQQEDSAVYLCASSLGGYGYTFGSGTRLTVV.

The chain couples TRBV6-6 to TRBJ2-1; no clear D gene. The CDR3 is 13 amino acids. The V and J ends lost 2 bases and 5 bases respectively, with 7 bases between them. Germline V gene data show CDR1 as MNHNY and CDR2 as SVGAGI (reference sequence). The CDR3 DNA follows: TGTGCCAGCAGTTACGAGAAGAACAATGAGCAGTTCTTC. Translation: CASSYEKNNEQFF.

This chain connects TRBV2 to TRBJ1-1, with 7 bases identical to TRBD1. This CDR3 region has 14 residues. Germline V CDR1 and CDR2: SNHLY, FYNNEI. V trimming: 5 bases; J trimming: 3 bases; junction bases outside the gene matches: 6. CDR3 sequence: CASSRQGWDTEAFF. The CDR3 nucleotides are TGTGCCAGCAGTAGACAGGGATGGGACACTGAAGCTTTCTTT.

A single count supports this clone. The chain recombines TRBV2 with TRBJ1-2; 8 bases match TRBD1. The CDR3 extends over 15 amino acids. Germline V CDR1 and CDR2: SNHLY, FYNNEI. V shed 2 bases and J 8 bases; nucleotides not matched to a gene: 10. Written as DNA, the CDR3 is TGTGCCAGCAGTGAATGGTCAGGGGGCGCAAGGGGCTACACCTTC. It translates to CASSEWSGGARGYTF.

This clone was seen a few times. J is TRBJ2-2 and V is TRBV30; 7 bases are shared with TRBD2. CDR1 and CDR2 (germline): GTSNPN, SVGIG (reference sequence). Trimming removed 4 bases from V and 7 bases from J; junction bases left unmatched: 3. The CDR3 length is 12 residues. CDR3 protein: CAWKRDVGELFF. The CDR3 nucleotides read TGTGCCTGGAAGCGGGATGTCGGGGAGCTGTTTTTT.

CDR3 protein: CASSLLTGPSYGYTF. The DNA for the CDR3 is TGTGCCAGCAGCTTGCTCACAGGCCCCTCATATGGCTACACCTTC. This chain uses TRBV5-5 with TRBJ1-2; tentatively, D is TRBD1 (5 bases). Trimming shortened V by 1 base and J by 5 bases, and 15 bases separated the two germline ends. There are 15 residues in the CDR3. From germline, CDR1 is SGHKS and CDR2 YYEKEE (reference sequence). The complete variable domain, with remaining parts taken from reference TRBV5-5 and TRBJ1-2, reads DAGVTQSPTHLIKTRGQQVTLRCSPISGHKSVSWYQQVLGQGPQFIFQYYEKEERGRGNFPDRFSARQFPNYSSELNVNALLLGDSALYLCASSLLTGPSYGYTFGSGTRLTVV.

The genes are TRBV5-6 and TRBJ2-1, with 11 bases matching TRBD2. Germline-derived CDR1 and CDR2 are SGHDT and YYEEEE. V dropped 4 bases and J dropped 5; count of bases not matched to a gene: 8. This CDR3 region has 16 residues. The CDR3 loop reads CASSPGLADLNNEQFF. The CDR3 nucleotides are TGTGCCAGCAGCCCGGGACTAGCGGATCTAAACAATGAGCAGTTCTTC.

This clone was detected a few times. The chain combines TRBV30 with TRBJ1-5, with D possibly TRBD1 on 6 matching bases. From germline, CDR1 is GTSNPN and CDR2 SVGIG (reference sequence). V was cut by 0 bases and J by 6 bases, with 12 bases left in between. This CDR3 has 14 amino acids. The CDR3 sequence is CAWSVPGGRQPQHF. The DNA of the CDR3 is TGTGCCTGGAGTGTCCCCGGGGGCCGTCAGCCCCAGCATTTT.

This sequence joins TRBV29-1 and TRBJ1-5; 8 bases are shared with TRBD1. Germline V lookup: CDR1 SQVTM, CDR2 ANQGSEA. With V trimmed by 7 bases and J by 3 bases, 5 bases remained unmatched. The CDR3 consists of 13 residues. Here the CDR3 DNA reads TGCAGCGCTGGGGGACAGGCCAATCAGCCCCAGCATTTT. It yields the protein CSAGGQANQPQHF.

CDR3 bases: TGCGCCAGCAGCCTTTTCTGGGCGTACGAGCAGTACTTC. It codes for CASSLFWAYEQYF. The chain recombines TRBV4-1 with TRBJ2-7; D is ambiguous. Germline V CDR1 and CDR2: MGHRA, YSYEKL. The CDR3 runs 13 residues. Trimming removed 4 bases from V and 4 bases from J, with 11 bases in between.

The chain uses TRBV7-9 and TRBJ1-1, with a possible D match to TRBD1 (6 bases). The V end was cut by 2 bases, the J end by 1 base, with 14 bases between. Per germline, CDR1 SEHNR and CDR2 FQNEAQ (reference sequence). The CDR3 runs 16 residues. The CDR3 DNA is TGTGCCAGCAGCTTATTTCGCAGGGGAAGGAACACTGAAGCTTTCTTT. Protein: CASSLFRRGRNTEAFF. The complete variable domain, with remaining parts taken from reference TRBV7-9 and TRBJ1-1, reads DTGVSQNPRHKITKRGQNVTFRCDPISEHNRLYWYRQTLGQGPEFLTYFQNEAQLEKSRLLSDRFSAERPKGSFSTLEIQRTEQGDSAMYLCASSLFRRGRNTEAFFGQGTRLTVV.